The clone carrying this TCR beta chain was seen only a few times. The antigen is unknown. This entry belongs to a study of cytomegalovirus exposure and HLA in healthy donors. Study-level results: Sequence variants that were highly shared formed a cluster that was likely a sequencing artifact. Through in vitro validation, three CMV-associated chains were shown to be specific for CMV antigens. Among TCR sequences, most were rare, though some public TCRs appeared in many donors.

This CDR3 contains 11 residues. Trimming pared 3 bases from V and 8 bases from J, leaving 7 bases between. In germline, CDR1 is SGHDN, CDR2 FVKESK. 13 Jbeta primers and 60 Vbeta primers were used for the PCR. Assay: immunoSEQ multiplex PCR; the TCRdb copy retains only in-frame clones and omits some. The sample comprises about 170,000 clones, over 65% of which are singletons, and 6% to 7.5% rests with the top ten. The chain recombines TRBV14 with TRBJ1-2, with a tentative D call TRBD1 (6 bases). The material sequenced was PBMCs. The sequence derives from a man in his forties or fifties in good health and CMV-seropositive. The CDR3 sequence is CASSQRGGYTF. As DNA, the CDR3 is TGTGCCAGCAGCCAGAGGGGGGGCTACACCTTC.